This TCR beta chain was profiled in a study of monozygotic twins with inflammatory bowel disease. This CDR3 comprises 13 residues. CDR1 DFQATT and CDR2 SNEGSKA come from the germline V gene (reference sequence). Study results and caveats: Immunosuppressive treatments were not uniform, and this may have added variability to patient repertoires. By inverse Simpson index, TCRbeta diversity was lower in IBD patients than in healthy co-twins.

About this clonotype: What it binds is unknown.

TCRdb re-called the 5' RACE reads, yielding one record per CDR3 amino acid sequence without DNA. The sample has over 100,000 distinct CDR3 sequences. The sample taken for sequencing was blood. The origin of this receptor is a human donor with ulcerative colitis or Crohn's disease, or a healthy co-twin of an affected twin (not recorded which). The J gene is TRBJ2-7, the V gene TRBV20-1; TCRdb outputs TRBD1, but without DNA this stays unchecked. Here the CDR3 reads CSARDGQGYEQYF.